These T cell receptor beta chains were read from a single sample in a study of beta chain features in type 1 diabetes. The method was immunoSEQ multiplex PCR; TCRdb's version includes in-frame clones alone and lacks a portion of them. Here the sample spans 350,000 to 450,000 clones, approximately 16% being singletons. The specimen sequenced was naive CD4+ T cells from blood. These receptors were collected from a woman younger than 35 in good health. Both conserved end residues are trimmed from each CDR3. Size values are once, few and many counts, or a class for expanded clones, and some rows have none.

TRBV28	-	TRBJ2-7	ASSYPGQGHEQY
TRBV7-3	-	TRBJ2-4	ASSLKTSGVPSSKNIQY
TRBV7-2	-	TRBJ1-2	ASSLLGRTGYT
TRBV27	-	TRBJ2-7	ASRKTGTNEQY
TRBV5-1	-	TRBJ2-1	ASSFGTSRGDEQF
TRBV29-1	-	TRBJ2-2	SAGRETGELF
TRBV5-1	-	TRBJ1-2	ASSGIPWTGEAYGGYT
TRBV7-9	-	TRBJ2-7	ASQTGRDSYEQY
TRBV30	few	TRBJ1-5	AWSVRRGPEPQH
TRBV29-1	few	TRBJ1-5	SVVQGNQPQH
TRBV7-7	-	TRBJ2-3	ASSPTKSTDTQY
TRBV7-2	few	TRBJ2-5	ASSLGRGTETQY
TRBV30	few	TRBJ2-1	AWSVRDRQYNEQF
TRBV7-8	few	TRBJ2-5	ASSFWDRQETQY
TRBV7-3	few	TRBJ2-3	ASSPRTSGRDTQY
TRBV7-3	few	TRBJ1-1	ASSTGQGSTEAF
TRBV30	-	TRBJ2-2	AWSGQGTGELF
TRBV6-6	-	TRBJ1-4	ASGSPNEKLF
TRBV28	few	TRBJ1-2	ASSPRVYGYT
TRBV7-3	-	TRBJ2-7	ASSPAPGAGYEQY
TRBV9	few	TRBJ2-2	ASSVEQANTGELF
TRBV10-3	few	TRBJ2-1	AISVNLGLAGGNEQF
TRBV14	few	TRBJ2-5	ASSRISFVTQY
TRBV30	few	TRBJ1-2	ALPHPAGGYT
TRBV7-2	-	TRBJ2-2	ASSFREGITGELF
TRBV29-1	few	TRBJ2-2	SVGGNLRELF
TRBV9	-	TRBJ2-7	ASSVAPSASPYEQY
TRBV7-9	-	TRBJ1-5	ASSLVQGAQH
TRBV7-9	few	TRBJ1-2	ASKGDSRWGYT
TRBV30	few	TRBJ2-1	AWSLRVEQF
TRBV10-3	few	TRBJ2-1	AISESNSLNEQF
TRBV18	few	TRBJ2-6	ASSRVPGADRAGANVLT
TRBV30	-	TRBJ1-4	ASTVVGANEKLF
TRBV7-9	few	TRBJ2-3	ASSIIGTDTQY
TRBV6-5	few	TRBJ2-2	ASSYSGTGLRRELF
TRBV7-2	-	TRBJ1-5	ASSLGQAHNQPQH
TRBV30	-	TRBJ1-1	AWMRQGRDTEAF
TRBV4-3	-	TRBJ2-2	ASSQESGSLTGELF
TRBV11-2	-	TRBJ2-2	ASSFKRSTGELF
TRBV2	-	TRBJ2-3	ARTGSGTDTQY
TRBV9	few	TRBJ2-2	ASSDRTTNTGELF
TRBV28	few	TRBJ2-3	ASSWAGVTDTQY
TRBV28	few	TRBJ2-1	ASSTLQGWNEQF
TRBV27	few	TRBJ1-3	ASSPAGSGNTIY
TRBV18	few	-	ASSPTGLSPYEQY
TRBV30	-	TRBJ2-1	AWSVQDNEQF
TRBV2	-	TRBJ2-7	ASRGSGWSSYEQY
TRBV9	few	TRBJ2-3	ASSVVAGVGDTQY
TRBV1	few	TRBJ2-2	TSSQARGPGAPFTGELF
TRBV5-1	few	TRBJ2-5	ASSITGTGTEETQY
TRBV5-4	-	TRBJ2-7	ASSSVDSFWGYEQY